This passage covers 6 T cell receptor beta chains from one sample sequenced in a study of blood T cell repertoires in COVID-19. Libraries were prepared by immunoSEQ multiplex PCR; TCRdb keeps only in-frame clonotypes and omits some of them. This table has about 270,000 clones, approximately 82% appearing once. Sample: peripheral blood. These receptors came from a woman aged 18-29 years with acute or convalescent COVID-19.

The CDR3 loop is CASSAGLVSPLHF. CDR3 nucleotide sequence: TGCGCCAGCAGTGCGGGACTTGTTTCACCCCTCCACTTT. The chain combines TRBV10-2 with TRBJ1-6; possibly TRBD1 for D (5 bases). CDR3 size: 13 residues. In germline, CDR1 is WSHSY, CDR2 SAAADI. V lost 4 bases and J lost 9, with 10 bases in between.

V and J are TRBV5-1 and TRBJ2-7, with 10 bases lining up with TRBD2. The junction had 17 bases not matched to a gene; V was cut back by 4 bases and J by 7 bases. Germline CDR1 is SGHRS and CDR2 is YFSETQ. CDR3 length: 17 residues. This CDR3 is CASSTHSSGSGLREQYF. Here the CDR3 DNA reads TGCGCCAGCAGCACCCACTCTAGCGGGAGTGGTCTTCGGGAGCAGTACTTC. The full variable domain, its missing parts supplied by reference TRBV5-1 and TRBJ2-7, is KAGVTQTPRYLIKTRGQQVTLSCSPISGHRSVSWYQQTPGQGLQFLFEYFSETQRNKGNFPGRFSGRQFSNSRSEMNVSTLELGDSALYLCASSTHSSGSGLREQYFGPGTRLTVT.

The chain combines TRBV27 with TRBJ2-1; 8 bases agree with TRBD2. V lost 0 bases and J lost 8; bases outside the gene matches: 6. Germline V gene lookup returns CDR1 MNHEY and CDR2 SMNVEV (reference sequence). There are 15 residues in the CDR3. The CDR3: CASSLSFAGGYEQFF. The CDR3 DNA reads TGTGCCAGCAGTTTATCATTTGCGGGAGGCTATGAGCAGTTCTTC.

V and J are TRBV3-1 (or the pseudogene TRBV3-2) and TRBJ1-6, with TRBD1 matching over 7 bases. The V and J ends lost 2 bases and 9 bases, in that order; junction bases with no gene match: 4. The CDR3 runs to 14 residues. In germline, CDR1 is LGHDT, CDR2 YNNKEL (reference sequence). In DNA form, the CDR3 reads TGTGCCAGCAGCCAACGACAGGGTTTTTCACCCCTCCACTTT. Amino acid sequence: CASSQRQGFSPLHF.

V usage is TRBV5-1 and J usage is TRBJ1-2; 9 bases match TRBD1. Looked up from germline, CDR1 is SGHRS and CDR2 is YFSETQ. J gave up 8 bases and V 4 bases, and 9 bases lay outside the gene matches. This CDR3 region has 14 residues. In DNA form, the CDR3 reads TGCGCCAGCAGCCCCTCCGGGACAGGGAGAGGCTACACCTTC. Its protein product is CASSPSGTGRGYTF.

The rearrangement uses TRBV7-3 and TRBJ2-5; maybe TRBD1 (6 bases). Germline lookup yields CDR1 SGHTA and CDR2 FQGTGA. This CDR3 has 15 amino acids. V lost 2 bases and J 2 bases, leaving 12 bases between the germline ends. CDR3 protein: CASSLPTGQQETQYF. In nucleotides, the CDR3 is TGTGCCAGCAGCTTACCCACAGGGCAGCAAGAGACCCAGTACTTC.